This TCR beta chain was captured in a study of response to subunit inactivated influenza vaccine. Notes on the study in general: Authors suggested each seasonal influenza vaccination recruits few new T cells.

Germline V gene data show CDR1 as SGHRS and CDR2 as YFSETQ. The CDR3 is 15 residues long. Trimming took 1 base from V and 0 from J, leaving 8 bases between them. This clonotype showed up just a few times. The antigen is unknown. Via MiXCR, TCRdb re-called the RT-PCR reads, giving one row per CDR3 protein. The sample holds almost 600,000 distinct CDR3 sequences; 12% to 15% are singletons and the top ten take approximately 12%. This chain joins TRBV5-1 and TRBJ1-5; D is ambiguous. This sequence originates from a man aged 45-60 years who received an inactivated influenza vaccine. The sample in question was PBMCs from blood, obtained 12 days after vaccination. The CDR3 region is CASSLSPISNQPQHF. The CDR3 DNA reads as TGCGCCAGCAGCTTGTCTCCAATTAGCAATCAGCCCCAGCATTTT.